The TCR beta chain described here comes from a study of T cell responses to AZD1222 COVID-19 vaccine. As to this clone: Its antigen is currently unknown.

V was clipped by 3 bases and J by 1 base, with 9 bases between them. The CDR3 length is 14 residues. Germline V gene lookup returns CDR1 LNHDA and CDR2 SQIVND (reference sequence). The repertoire was sequenced with immunoSEQ multiplex PCR; TCRdb's copy has only in-frame clones and lacks some. The table records approximately 82,000 clones, about 94% of them present only once. The study's findings and limits: Spike was spanned by vaccine-associated CD4 TCRs, with dominance at 160-218 and 743-854.

The source is an adult who received the AZD1222 COVID-19 vaccine. This chain uses TRBV19 with TRBJ1-1; D is perhaps TRBD1 (5 bases). Sequencing was performed on peripheral blood, taken 28 days after the second AZD1222 dose. The CDR3 loop reads CASSMGRTNTEAFF. The CDR3 region has the DNA TGTGCCAGTAGTATGGGACGGACGAACACTGAAGCTTTCTTT. The full variable domain, with the rest looked up from reference TRBV19 and TRBJ1-1, is DGGITQSPKYLFRKEGQNVTLSCEQNLNHDAMYWYRQDPGQGLRLIYYSQIVNDFQKGDIAEGYSVSREKKESFPLTVTSAQKNPTAFYLCASSMGRTNTEAFFGQGTRLTVV.